One and the same sample provided the 25 T cell receptor beta chains below, sequenced in a study of vaccination and CD4 T cells after COVID-19. Once obtained from cultured CD4+ T cells, the DNA was sequenced using the Oncomine TCR Beta short-read assay. One entry per CDR3 protein, called by TCRdb with MiXCR from the PCR reads. The sample contains about 14,000 distinct CDR3 sequences, around 56% of which appear only once. Sample treatment: roughly nine-day PBMC culture with coronavirus spike peptide pools or control peptides (ViraFEST assay). Their antigens remain unidentified. Source material: CD4+ T cells from blood, cultured in vitro. Receptor source: a human donor who had recovered from COVID-19.

The chain carries TRBV2 and TRBJ2-2, with a possible D match to TRBD1 (6 bases). The V end was cut by 6 bases, the J end by 5 bases, with 10 bases between. Germline V lookup: CDR1 SNHLY, CDR2 FYNNEI. CDR3 length: 13 residues. CDR3 region: CASRQGHTGELFF. CDR3 nucleotides: TGTGCCAGCAGGCAGGGGCATACCGGGGAGCTGTTTTTT.

V gene TRBV9 combines with J gene TRBJ2-5; D call uncertain. Trimming took off 0 bases at V and 5 bases at J, with 11 bases between the two ends. CDR1 is SGDLS, CDR2 YYNGEE, per germline. The CDR3 has 14 residues. CDR3 sequence reads: CASSVAPIMETQYF. CDR3 DNA: TGTGCCAGCAGCGTAGCACCTATTATGGAGACCCAGTACTTC.

The chain carries TRBV30 and TRBJ1-4; possible D gene TRBD1, 5 bases. This CDR3 comprises 11 residues. The V gene's germline CDR1 is GTSNPN and CDR2 SVGIG (reference sequence). The V end lost 4 bases, the J end lost 8 bases, and 8 bases lay between the germline ends. The CDR3 coding sequence is TGTGCCTGGACAGGGTTAGAAAAACTGTTTTTT. Amino acid sequence: CAWTGLEKLFF.

This clonotype was recorded only once. The V and J genes are TRBV10-3 and TRBJ1-5; D might be TRBD1 (5 bases). Trimming cost V 2 bases and J 6 bases, with 17 bases left between them. The germline V gene has CDR1 ENHRY and CDR2 SYGVKD. This CDR3 region has 16 residues. Here the CDR3 DNA reads TGTGCCATCAGTGAGAGTATACGGGGCGCAGGTCAGCCCCAGCATTTT. Residues: CAISESIRGAGQPQHF.

The chain is built from TRBV28 and TRBJ2-1, with D possibly matching TRBD2 (6 bases). The CDR3 extends over 14 amino acids. V lost 8 bases, J lost 7 bases, and 18 bases lay in between. From germline, CDR1 is MDHEN and CDR2 SYDVKM. CDR3 nucleotide sequence: TGTGCCAGCGTACGACCCGGGACTCAGAATGAGCAGTTCTTC. This sequence encodes CASVRPGTQNEQFF.

The CDR3 coding sequence is TGTGCCAGCAGTATTCAAGAGACCCAGTACTTC. It yields the protein CASSIQETQYF. The rearrangement links TRBV6-1 to TRBJ2-5, with D uncertain. Germline loops: CDR1 MNHNS, CDR2 SASEGT. The V and J ends lost 5 bases and 2 bases respectively, with 3 bases between them. CDR3 length: 11 amino acids.

CDR3 nucleotide sequence: TGTGCCAGTAGACCACCGGGAGCGGGTCAGCCCCAGCATTTT. It encodes CASRPPGAGQPQHF. The rearrangement joins TRBV19 to TRBJ1-5; no firm D call. The CDR3 covers 14 residues. The ends were cut back, 6 bases at V and 6 bases at J, with 15 bases in the middle. Germline CDR1 reads LNHDA; CDR2 reads SQIVND (reference sequence).

The genes are TRBV5-1 and TRBJ2-5; TRBD1 agrees at 8 bases. Trimming took 5 bases from V and 1 from J; bases not matched to a gene: 4. The germline V gene has CDR1 SGHRS and CDR2 YFSETQ. This CDR3 has 14 amino acids. CDR3 coding DNA: TGCGCCAGCAGTTTTGGACAGGGCCAAGAGACCCAGTACTTC. It yields the protein CASSFGQGQETQYF. The complete variable domain, with remaining parts taken from reference TRBV5-1 and TRBJ2-5, reads KAGVTQTPRYLIKTRGQQVTLSCSPISGHRSVSWYQQTPGQGLQFLFEYFSETQRNKGNFPGRFSGRQFSNSRSEMNVSTLELGDSALYLCASSFGQGQETQYFGPGTRLLVL.

This clonotype was counted between two and nine times. V is TRBV20-1 and J is TRBJ1-2; 9 bases agree with TRBD1. Trimming cost V 3 bases and J 3 bases; bases outside gene matches: 2. Germline V CDR1 and CDR2: DFQATT, SNEGSKA (reference sequence). The CDR3 spans 13 residues. The DNA for the CDR3 is TGCAGTGCTAGGACAGGGGGGCACTATGGCTACACCTTC. Translating it yields CSARTGGHYGYTF.

This clonotype was seen a few times. The J gene is TRBJ2-3, the V gene TRBV7-2; 8 bases agree with TRBD2. The CDR3 totals 18 residues. Germline values: CDR1 SGHTA, CDR2 FQGNSA. V trimming: 2 bases; J trimming: 4 bases; junction bases outside the gene matches: 14. The chain's CDR3 is CASSLPVVAGGRADTQYF. The CDR3 DNA is TGTGCCAGCAGCTTACCAGTAGTGGCGGGAGGCCGGGCAGATACGCAGTATTTT.

This clonotype ranks as medium-sized. The chain couples TRBV18 to TRBJ1-2; 8 bases align to TRBD1. The J segment lost 8 bases and the V segment lost 2 bases, leaving 4 bases of the junction unmatched. Germline loops: CDR1 KGHSH, CDR2 LQKENI. The CDR3 has 13 amino acids. The CDR3: CASSPVTGEGYTF. As DNA, the CDR3 is TGTGCCAGCTCACCAGTGACAGGGGAAGGCTACACCTTC.

This chain uses TRBV7-3 with TRBJ2-1; D uncertain. The ends were cut back, 4 bases at V and 7 bases at J, with 23 bases in the middle. Germline loops: CDR1 SGHTA, CDR2 FQGTGA. The CDR3 consists of 17 residues. This CDR3 is CASSYTDPGSDRNEQFF. The CDR3 DNA is TGTGCCAGCAGCTATACGGACCCGGGCAGCGATCGGAATGAGCAGTTCTTC.

This chain links TRBV6-1 with TRBJ1-4; D is unclear. Trimming shortened V by 0 bases and J by 7 bases, and 6 bases separated the two germline ends. CDR1 is MNHNS, CDR2 SASEGT, per germline. This CDR3 is 13 amino acids long. The DNA of the CDR3 is TGTGCCAGCAGTGAAGCGTCAGTTGAAAAACTGTTTTTT. Protein: CASSEASVEKLFF.

This chain uses TRBV6-1 with TRBJ1-1; 7 bases map to TRBD1. Trimming removed 6 bases from V and 0 bases from J; junction bases left unmatched: 7. Germline V gives CDR1 MNHNS, CDR2 SASEGT. CDR3 length: 15 amino acids. The CDR3: CASRVEGAMNTEAFF. CDR3 DNA: TGTGCCAGCAGAGTAGAGGGGGCTATGAACACTGAAGCTTTCTTT.

This chain connects TRBV2 to TRBJ1-2; TRBD1 matches 10 bases. V shed 6 bases and J 7 bases; nucleotides not matched to a gene: 8. This CDR3 comprises 14 residues. Germline values: CDR1 SNHLY, CDR2 FYNNEI. CDR3 sequence reads: CASSAGTGAVGYTF. The DNA for the CDR3 is TGTGCCAGCAGCGCCGGGACAGGGGCGGTTGGCTACACCTTC.

The V gene is TRBV27, the J gene TRBJ2-5; D is undetermined. V was shortened by 2 bases and J by 7 bases, with 14 bases between the two germline ends. CDR1 and CDR2 (germline): MNHEY, SMNVEV (reference sequence). The CDR3 has 14 residues. The CDR3 nucleotides are TGTGCCAGCAGTTTACTTGGGAACCCAGGGACCCAGTACTTC. This translates into CASSLLGNPGTQYF.

The chain couples TRBV20-1 to TRBJ1-2; D remains ambiguous. This CDR3 has 13 residues. Germline CDR1 is DFQATT and CDR2 is SNEGSKA (reference sequence). V was shortened by 3 bases and J by 8 bases, with 16 bases between the two germline ends. In DNA form, the CDR3 reads TGCAGTGCTAGTCCGGGGTGGTTCGGCGGCTACACCTTC. It codes for CSASPGWFGGYTF.

The V and J genes are TRBV27 and TRBJ2-7; D gene uncertain. Germline V gives CDR1 MNHEY, CDR2 SMNVEV (reference sequence). The ends were cut back, 5 bases at V and 2 bases at J, with 7 bases in the middle. The CDR3 is 12 amino acids. The CDR3 bases are TGTGCCAGCAGTCTCGAGCCCTACGAGCAGTACTTC. Residues: CASSLEPYEQYF.

CDR3 region: CASSVGASGYTDTQYF. CDR3 in DNA: TGTGCCAGCAGCGTAGGGGCTAGCGGATACACAGATACGCAGTATTTT. The J gene is TRBJ2-3, the V gene TRBV9; 7 nucleotides line up with TRBD2. The germline CDR1 and CDR2 sequences are SGDLS and YYNGEE. After removal of 0 bases from V and 2 bases from J, the junction contained 6 bases not matched to a gene. The CDR3 loop spans 16 amino acids.

This clonotype turned up a few times. V is TRBV20-1 and J is TRBJ2-1, with 14 bases fitting TRBD2. The V gene end was trimmed by 5 bases and the J gene end by 0 bases; junction bases not matched to a gene: 6. The CDR3 spans 17 residues. From germline, CDR1 is DFQATT and CDR2 SNEGSKA (reference sequence). The CDR3 spells CSAATSGRVSSYNEQFF. The CDR3 DNA sequence: TGCAGTGCTGCGACTAGCGGGAGGGTGAGCTCCTACAATGAGCAGTTCTTC.

Here the CDR3 reads CAWSVRGRDQPQHF. The CDR3 DNA reads TGTGCCTGGAGTGTACGCGGCAGAGATCAGCCCCAGCATTTT. V usage is TRBV30 and J usage is TRBJ1-5, with D unresolved. The germline gives CDR1 GTSNPN, CDR2 SVGIG (reference sequence). The germline V and J ends were trimmed by 0 bases and 5 bases, with 11 bases remaining between them. This CDR3 region has 14 residues.

The sample holds a few counts of this clonotype. The chain is built from TRBV27 and TRBJ2-5; D ambiguous. Per the germline V gene, CDR1 is MNHEY and CDR2 is SMNVEV (reference sequence). V was shortened by 4 bases and J by 4 bases, with 13 bases between the two germline ends. The CDR3 is 14 residues long. In DNA form, the CDR3 reads TGTGCCAGCAGTTCGCAGACCTCCAGAGAGACCCAGTACTTC. It specifies CASSSQTSRETQYF.

The rearrangement joins TRBV6-2 or TRBV6-3 to TRBJ2-7, with D perhaps matching TRBD2 (6 bases). The V gene lost 8 bases and the J gene lost 0 bases, with 14 bases spanning the gap. Germline V gene sequence: CDR1 MNHEY, CDR2 SVGEGT. The CDR3 loop spans 14 amino acids. The CDR3: CASRRVSGSYEQYF. The CDR3 DNA reads as TGTGCCAGCCGGCGAGTTAGCGGCTCCTACGAGCAGTACTTC.

The chain uses TRBV4-1 and TRBJ2-1, with 9 nucleotides matching TRBD1. This CDR3 spans 17 amino acids. Per the germline V gene, CDR1 is MGHRA and CDR2 is YSYEKL. The V segment lost 3 bases and the J segment 8 bases; nucleotides outside the gene matches: 14. The CDR3 reads CASSHVIPRDREYEQFF. As DNA, the CDR3 is TGCGCCAGCAGCCACGTTATTCCCCGGGACAGGGAATATGAGCAGTTCTTC.

This clonotype was seen only a few times. The chain carries TRBV20-1 and TRBJ2-3; TRBD2 aligns across 9 bases. The CDR3 length is 14 residues. Germline-derived CDR1 and CDR2 are DFQATT and SNEGSKA (reference sequence). Trimming at V came to 6 bases and at J to 8 bases, leaving 12 bases not matched to a gene. The CDR3 nucleotides are TGCAGTGCGGAACCGGGACTAGCTCTTGTTACGCAGTATTTT. It specifies CSAEPGLALVTQYF.